Following are 30 T cell receptor beta chains from one sample sequenced in a study of CD8 T cells in Susac syndrome. Reverse transcription of about 0.5 to 1 ug RNA used random hexamers. TCRdb reprocessed the immunoSEQ multiplex PCR reads via MiXCR and lists one record per CDR3 protein. Of around 300,000 distinct CDR3 sequences listed, about nine tenths are singletons. The sequencing sample was made of CD8+ T cells from PBMCs. These TCRs come from a human donor with multiple sclerosis.

The chain carries TRBV9 and TRBJ2-3, with TRBD2 identical over 10 bases. The J segment lost 4 bases and the V segment lost 3 bases, leaving 11 bases of the junction unmatched. CDR3 size: 17 residues. CDR1 and CDR2 (germline): SGDLS, YYNGEE. DNA of the CDR3: TGTGCCAGCAGCGGGTCCCGGAGCGGGGGGGCCGCAGATACGCAGTATTTT. It yields the protein CASSGSRSGGAADTQYF.

This clonotype was counted only a few times. The J gene is TRBJ2-3, the V gene TRBV27; no definite D call. The germline V gene has CDR1 MNHEY and CDR2 SMNVEV (reference sequence). V lost 2 bases to trimming and J lost 5 bases, with 5 bases between them. This CDR3 is 12 amino acids long. This CDR3 is CASSLSRDTQYF. The CDR3 DNA reads TGTGCCAGCAGTTTAAGTCGAGATACGCAGTATTTT.

The rearrangement uses TRBV7-6 and TRBJ2-7; D possibly corresponds to TRBD1 (6 bases). Germline CDR1 and CDR2: SGHVS and FNYEAQ. Trimming left V 4 bases short and J 3 bases short, with 10 bases between. CDR3 length: 13 amino acids. The CDR3, as DNA: TGTGCCAGCAGCTGGGTACAGGGCTACGAGCAGTACTTC. This encodes CASSWVQGYEQYF.

V and J are TRBV6-1 and TRBJ1-3; the D is unclear. V was cut by 2 bases and J by 0 bases, with 8 bases left in between. Per germline, CDR1 MNHNS and CDR2 SASEGT. This CDR3 is 15 amino acids long. DNA of the CDR3: TGTGCCAGCAGTGAACTCTTGGGCTCTGGAAACACCATATATTTT. It codes for CASSELLGSGNTIYF.

The V and J genes are TRBV29-1 and TRBJ2-2; 7 bases line up with TRBD2. This CDR3 contains 13 residues. Germline CDR1 reads SQVTM; CDR2 reads ANQGSEA. V shed 1 base and J 5 bases; nucleotides not matched to a gene: 1. DNA for the CDR3: TGCAGCGTTGAAGCCGGGGGGACCGGGGAGCTGTTTTTT. Translating it yields CSVEAGGTGELFF.

The chain uses TRBV13 and TRBJ2-7; 7 bases line up with TRBD1. Per the germline V gene, CDR1 is PRHDT and CDR2 is FYEKMQ (reference sequence). The CDR3 sequence is 16 residues long. V lost 3 bases and J lost 3; bases outside the gene matches: 11. CDR3 in amino acids: CASSLGGGQVDYEQYF. DNA for the CDR3: TGTGCCAGCAGCTTGGGCGGTGGACAGGTTGACTACGAGCAGTACTTC. The entire variable domain, with the rest obtained from reference TRBV13 and TRBJ2-7, is as follows: AAGVIQSPRHLIKEKRETATLKCYPIPRHDTVYWYQQGPGQDPQFLISFYEKMQSDKGSIPDRFSAQQFSDYHSELNMSSLELGDSALYFCASSLGGGQVDYEQYFGPGTRLTVT.

This chain joins TRBV20-1 and TRBJ2-7; the D gene is possibly TRBD2 (5 bases). CDR1 is DFQATT and CDR2 is SNEGSKA in the germline V gene (reference sequence). The V gene lost 3 bases and the J gene lost 10 bases, with 19 bases spanning the gap. The CDR3 is made up of 13 amino acids. The CDR3 sequence: CSARDSGHLAQYF. The CDR3 bases are TGCAGTGCTAGGGACTCCGGGCACCTAGCCCAGTACTTC.

The chain couples TRBV4-2 to TRBJ2-1; 11 bases align to TRBD1. This CDR3 contains 14 residues. Trimming removed 8 bases from V and 9 bases from J; junction bases left unmatched: 9. Germline loops: CDR1 LGHNA, CDR2 YNFKEQ. The CDR3 region has the DNA TGTGCCAGCCGTCCGGGACAGGGGGTGGGTGAGCAGTTCTTC. This gives the protein CASRPGQGVGEQFF.

The V call is TRBV20-1, the J call TRBJ1-5; D may be TRBD1 (6 bases). Trimming left V 5 bases short and J 5 bases short, with 10 bases between. The length of the CDR3 is 12 residues. Germline lookup yields CDR1 DFQATT and CDR2 SNEGSKA (reference sequence). The CDR3 reads CSAQGGHQPQHF. DNA of the CDR3: TGCAGTGCTCAAGGGGGACATCAGCCCCAGCATTTT.

The chain uses TRBV3-1 and TRBJ2-7, with 11 nucleotides matching TRBD2. In germline, CDR1 is LGHDT, CDR2 YNNKEL (reference sequence). The CDR3 is 16 amino acids. The trim removed 4 bases at V and 0 bases at J, leaving 5 bases unmatched. DNA for the CDR3: TGTGCCAGCAGCCTCGGACTAGCGGGTCGCTCCTACGAGCAGTACTTC. Its protein is CASSLGLAGRSYEQYF.

The chain uses TRBV4-3 and TRBJ2-5; D is perhaps TRBD1 or TRBD2 (5 bases each). From germline, CDR1 is LGHNA and CDR2 YSLEER. Trimming shortened V by 1 base and J by 4 bases, and 13 bases separated the two germline ends. CDR3 length: 15 amino acids. The CDR3: CASSQAEGRGETQYF. The CDR3 DNA reads TGCGCCAGCAGCCAAGCTGAGGGGCGAGGAGAGACCCAGTACTTC.

The gene calls are TRBV7-2 and TRBJ2-7; either TRBD1 or TRBD2 may fit D (6 bases each). Germline V gene lookup returns CDR1 SGHTA and CDR2 FQGNSA. Trimming took off 5 bases at V and 0 bases at J, with 14 bases between the two ends. The CDR3 extends over 15 amino acids. The CDR3 DNA reads TGTGCCAGCAGCGGGGGGCTAGCGTTCTCCTACGAGCAGTACTTC. This gives the protein CASSGGLAFSYEQYF.

The table lists this clonotype with a few counts. The chain's CDR3 is CASSLAASNQPQHF. DNA of the CDR3: TGTGCCAGCAGCTTGGCAGCTAGCAATCAGCCCCAGCATTTT. The V gene is TRBV7-9, the J gene TRBJ1-5; D gene ambiguous. Trimming took off 3 bases at V and 0 bases at J, with 6 bases between the two ends. This CDR3 has 14 amino acids. CDR1 and CDR2 (germline): SEHNR, FQNEAQ (reference sequence).

The chain uses TRBV20-1 and TRBJ2-7; weak D call: TRBD2 (6 bases). The CDR3 spans 15 residues. CDR1 is DFQATT, CDR2 SNEGSKA, per germline (reference sequence). Trimming removed 2 bases at V and 2 bases at J, with 16 bases between. The CDR3 sequence: CSARPRDSWAYEQYF. The CDR3 DNA sequence: TGCAGTGCTAGACCCCGGGACTCCTGGGCCTACGAGCAGTACTTC.

The CDR3 region has the DNA TGTGCCAGCAGCTTAGTGGCGGGACTACCGAACAATGAGCAGTTCTTC. Translating it yields CASSLVAGLPNNEQFF. The gene calls are TRBV7-9 and TRBJ2-1, with 7 bases identical to TRBD2. There are 16 residues in the CDR3. The V and J ends lost 1 base and 5 bases, in that order; junction bases with no gene match: 8. The V gene's germline CDR1 is SEHNR and CDR2 FQNEAQ (reference sequence).

V usage is TRBV5-1 and J usage is TRBJ2-1; no clear D gene. Trimming stripped 0 bases from V and 10 bases from J, with 14 bases between. Germline V gene sequence: CDR1 SGHRS, CDR2 YFSETQ. The CDR3 has 14 amino acids. DNA for the CDR3: TGCGCCAGCAGCTTGGGAGCAGTTCCTGGGGAGCAGTTCTTC. It yields the protein CASSLGAVPGEQFF.

The chain employs TRBV25-1 and TRBJ2-2, with D hard to call. There are 12 residues in the CDR3. The ends were cut back, 5 bases at V and 6 bases at J, with 7 bases in the middle. Germline values: CDR1 MGHDK, CDR2 SYGVNS. CDR3 amino acids: CASSMRAGELFF. As DNA, the CDR3 is TGTGCCAGCAGTATGCGAGCCGGGGAGCTGTTTTTT.

V and J are TRBV19 and TRBJ1-1; D unclear. Germline V gene data show CDR1 as LNHDA and CDR2 as SQIVND (reference sequence). The CDR3 spans 14 residues. The V end lost 3 bases, the J end lost 1 base, and 9 bases lay between the germline ends. CDR3 loop: CASSISHGNTEAFF. The CDR3 coding sequence is TGTGCCAGTAGTATCTCCCACGGGAACACTGAAGCTTTCTTT.

A few counts support this clonotype. This sequence joins TRBV12-3 or TRBV12-4 and TRBJ2-5, with D tentatively TRBD1 (5 bases). V was cut by 5 bases and J by 2 bases, with 9 bases left in between. The CDR3 covers 13 residues. The CDR3 sequence is CASSTGSQETQYF. The CDR3 nucleotides read TGTGCCAGCAGTACAGGTAGTCAAGAGACCCAGTACTTC.

The gene calls are TRBV7-2 and TRBJ2-2, with D possibly matching TRBD1 (6 bases). Germline CDR1 reads SGHTA; CDR2 reads FQGNSA. This CDR3 is built from 16 residues. The V gene lost 0 bases and the J gene lost 2 bases, with 10 bases spanning the gap. The CDR3 nucleotides are TGTGCCAGCAGCTTAGCCCGGACAGACAACACCGGGGAGCTGTTTTTT. It codes for CASSLARTDNTGELFF.

This sequence joins TRBV6-2 or TRBV6-3 and TRBJ2-1; perhaps TRBD1 as D (5 bases). From germline, CDR1 is MNHEY and CDR2 SVGEGT. CDR3 length equals 18 residues. Deletions cut 7 bases from V and 8 bases from J, with 30 bases between. The CDR3 region has the DNA TGTGCCAGCACTAGGAATGCTAACGGCGGAGACAGAGAGGATGAGCAGTTCTTC. This translates into CASTRNANGGDREDEQFF.

The CDR3 sequence is CSATGTSGANTGELFF. CDR3 nucleotide sequence: TGCAGCGCTACCGGGACTAGCGGGGCTAACACCGGGGAGCTGTTTTTT. The rearrangement links TRBV29-1 to TRBJ2-2; 13 bases agree with TRBD2. There are 16 residues in the CDR3. V lost 7 bases and J lost 2; bases outside the gene matches: 7. The germline V gene has CDR1 SQVTM and CDR2 ANQGSEA.

This clonotype came up a few times. The chain recombines TRBV20-1 with TRBJ2-7; 7 bases line up with TRBD1. Germline-derived CDR1 and CDR2 are DFQATT and SNEGSKA (reference sequence). This CDR3 is 12 amino acids long. V was clipped by 5 bases and J by 4 bases; unmatched bases: 5. The CDR3 is CSAQTGSYEQYF. The CDR3 DNA reads TGCAGTGCTCAGACAGGGAGTTACGAGCAGTACTTC.

J is TRBJ2-1 and V is TRBV27, with D possibly being TRBD2 (6 bases). This CDR3 contains 15 residues. CDR1 is MNHEY, CDR2 SMNVEV, per germline (reference sequence). V lost 6 bases, J lost 4 bases, and 16 bases lay in between. CDR3 nucleotides: TGTGCCAGCAGCCCCGGAGTAGCGGCATACAATGAGCAGTTCTTC. Its protein product is CASSPGVAAYNEQFF.

The chain couples TRBV10-3 to TRBJ2-6; D might be TRBD1 (5 bases). Germline assignment: CDR1 ENHRY and CDR2 SYGVKD. V was clipped by 0 bases and J by 2 bases, with 11 bases between them. The CDR3 sequence is 17 residues long. CDR3 region: CAISESTEGAGANVLTF. CDR3 sequence (DNA): TGTGCCATCAGTGAGTCCACAGAAGGGGCTGGGGCCAACGTCCTGACTTTC.

J is TRBJ2-7 and V is TRBV12-3 or TRBV12-4; D not certain. Trimming left V 4 bases short and J 7 bases short, with 8 bases between. The CDR3 has 11 amino acids. CDR3 loop: CASSSVLEQYF. Written as DNA, the CDR3 is TGTGCCAGCAGTTCGGTACTAGAGCAGTACTTC.

The J gene is TRBJ2-1, the V gene TRBV29-1; 9 bases line up with TRBD1. CDR3 length: 14 residues. Per the germline V gene, CDR1 is SQVTM and CDR2 is ANQGSEA. With 7 bases clipped from V and 6 bases from J, the junction kept 10 bases outside the gene matches. The CDR3 spells CSAPPGQGTNEQFF. Written as DNA, the CDR3 is TGCAGCGCACCTCCGGGACAGGGAACCAATGAGCAGTTCTTC.

The rearrangement links TRBV11-2 to TRBJ1-2, with D possibly being TRBD1 (5 bases). The V end was cut by 5 bases, the J end by 5 bases, with 18 bases between. The germline CDR1 and CDR2 sequences are SGHAT and FQNNGV. The CDR3 has 15 residues. CDR3 nucleotide sequence: TGTGCCAGCAGCCATGCTGTAGGGACGCATTATGGCTACACCTTC. Translating gives CASSHAVGTHYGYTF.

This clonotype was seen just once. This sequence joins TRBV27 and TRBJ2-1, with 8 bases that match TRBD2. Unmatched junction bases numbered 4, after V lost 0 bases and J lost 6 bases. CDR1 is MNHEY, CDR2 SMNVEV, per germline (reference sequence). CDR3 length: 15 residues. For the CDR3, the DNA is TGTGCCAGCAGTTTATCGAGCGGGGGAGTCAATGAGCAGTTCTTC. Protein: CASSLSSGGVNEQFF.

This rearrangement joins TRBV6-4 to TRBJ1-6; tentatively, D is TRBD1 (6 bases). Germline loops: CDR1 MRHNA, CDR2 SNTAGT. Trimming left V 1 base short and J 7 bases short, with 8 bases between. The CDR3 runs 14 residues. The CDR3 here is CASSDLGANSPLHF. CDR3 bases: TGTGCCAGCAGTGACTTGGGGGCAAATTCACCCCTCCACTTT.